This TCR beta chain was captured by sequencing in a study of blood T cells in healthy people across ages. This clonotype was observed a few times. Antigen: not known. The germline V gene has CDR1 PRHDT and CDR2 FYEKMQ (reference sequence). This CDR3 spans 13 amino acids. Points from the study as a whole: The fall in TCR beta diversity per million T cells was roughly linear with age. Diversity of TCR beta correlated strongly with naive T cell percentage.

With a J-beta primer mix and a sample-barcoded 5' primer, a second PCR ran about 7 to 11 cycles. Each cDNA was tagged by a template-switch adaptor containing 12 random nucleotides. TCRdb independently ran MiXCR on the 5' RACE reads; one entry per CDR3 protein. In the table there are about 780,000 distinct CDR3 sequences, more than 35% of which are singletons. Sequencing was performed on blood. The chain couples TRBV13 to TRBJ2-5; D is uncertain. The J call could be wrong; TRBJ2-7 is a better fit for the DNA end. The clonotype was recovered from an older man in good health. CDR3 DNA sequence: TGTGCCAGCAGCTTTAGTTCGGGCTACGAGCAGTACTTC. It is translated as CASSFSSGYEQYF.